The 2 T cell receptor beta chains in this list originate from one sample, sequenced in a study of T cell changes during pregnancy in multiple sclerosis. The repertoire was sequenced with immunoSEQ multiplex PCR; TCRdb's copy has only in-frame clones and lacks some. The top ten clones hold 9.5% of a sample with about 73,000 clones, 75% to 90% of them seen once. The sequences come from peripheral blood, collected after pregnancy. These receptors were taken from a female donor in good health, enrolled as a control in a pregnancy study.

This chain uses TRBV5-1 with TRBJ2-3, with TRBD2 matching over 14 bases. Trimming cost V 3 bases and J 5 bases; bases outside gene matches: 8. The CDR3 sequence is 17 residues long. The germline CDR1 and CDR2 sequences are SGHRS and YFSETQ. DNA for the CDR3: TGCGCCAGCAGCTACCACGGGACTAGCGGGAGTGTAGATACGCAGTATTTT. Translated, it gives CASSYHGTSGSVDTQYF.

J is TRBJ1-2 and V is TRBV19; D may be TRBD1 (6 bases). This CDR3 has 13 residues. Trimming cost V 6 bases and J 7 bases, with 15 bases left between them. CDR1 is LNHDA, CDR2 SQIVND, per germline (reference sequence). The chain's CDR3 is CASSLRGPIGYTF. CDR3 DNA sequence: TGTGCCAGTAGCCTCAGGGGCCCGATTGGCTACACCTTC. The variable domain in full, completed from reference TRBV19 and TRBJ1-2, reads DGGITQSPKYLFRKEGQNVTLSCEQNLNHDAMYWYRQDPGQGLRLIYYSQIVNDFQKGDIAEGYSVSREKKESFPLTVTSAQKNPTAFYLCASSLRGPIGYTFGSGTRLTVV.